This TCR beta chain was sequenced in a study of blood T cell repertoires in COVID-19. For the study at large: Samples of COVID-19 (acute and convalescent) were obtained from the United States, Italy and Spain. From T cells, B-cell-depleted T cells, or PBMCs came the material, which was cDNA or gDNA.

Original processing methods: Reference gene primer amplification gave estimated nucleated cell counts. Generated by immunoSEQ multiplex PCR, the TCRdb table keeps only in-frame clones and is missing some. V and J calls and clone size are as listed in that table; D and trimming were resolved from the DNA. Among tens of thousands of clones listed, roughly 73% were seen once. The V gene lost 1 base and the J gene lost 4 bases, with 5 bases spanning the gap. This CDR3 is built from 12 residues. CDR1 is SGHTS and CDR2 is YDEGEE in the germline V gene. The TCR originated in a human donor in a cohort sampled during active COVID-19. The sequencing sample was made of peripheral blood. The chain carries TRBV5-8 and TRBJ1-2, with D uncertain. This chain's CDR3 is CASSLWAYGYTF. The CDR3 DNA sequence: TGTGCCAGCAGCTTGTGGGCCTATGGCTACACCTTC. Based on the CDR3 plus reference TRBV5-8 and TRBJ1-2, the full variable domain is EAGVTQSPTHLIKTRGQQATLRCSPISGHTSVYWYQQALGLGLQFLLWYDEGEERNRGNFPPRFSGRQFPNYSSELNVNALELEDSALYLCASSLWAYGYTFGSGTRLTVV.